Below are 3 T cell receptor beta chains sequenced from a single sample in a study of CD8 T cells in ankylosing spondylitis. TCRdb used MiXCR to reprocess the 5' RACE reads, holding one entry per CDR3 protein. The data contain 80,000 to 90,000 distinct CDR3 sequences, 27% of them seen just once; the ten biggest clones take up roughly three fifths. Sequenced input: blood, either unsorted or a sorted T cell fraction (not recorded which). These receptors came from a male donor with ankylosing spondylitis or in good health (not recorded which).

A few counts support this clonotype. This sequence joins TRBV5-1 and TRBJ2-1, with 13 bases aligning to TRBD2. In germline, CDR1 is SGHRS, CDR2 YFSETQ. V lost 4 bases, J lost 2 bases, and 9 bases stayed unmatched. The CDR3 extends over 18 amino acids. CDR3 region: CASSAGRGLAGPYNEQFF. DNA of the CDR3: TGCGCCAGCAGCGCCGGGAGGGGACTAGCGGGACCCTACAATGAGCAGTTCTTC.

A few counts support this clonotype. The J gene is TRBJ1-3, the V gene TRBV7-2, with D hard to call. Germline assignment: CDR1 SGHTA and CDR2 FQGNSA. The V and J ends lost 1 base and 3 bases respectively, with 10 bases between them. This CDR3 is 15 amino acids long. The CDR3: CASSLDTRRGNTIYF. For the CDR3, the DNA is TGTGCCAGCAGCTTAGATACTAGGCGTGGAAACACCATATATTTT.

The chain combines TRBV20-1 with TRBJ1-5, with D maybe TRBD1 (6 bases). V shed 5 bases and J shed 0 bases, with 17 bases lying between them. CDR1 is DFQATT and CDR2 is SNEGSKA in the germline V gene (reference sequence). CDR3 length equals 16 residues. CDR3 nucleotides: TGCAGTGCTGACGACAGGAGAATGTATAGCAATCAGCCCCAGCATTTT. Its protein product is CSADDRRMYSNQPQHF.